What follows is one TCR beta chain and its context. Its antigen is undetermined. Trimming removed 2 bases at V and 3 bases at J, with 11 bases between. The CDR3 is made up of 14 amino acids. CDR1 is MNHNY and CDR2 is SVGAGI in the germline V gene (reference sequence). The primer mix had 60 Vbeta and 13 Jbeta primers. This table comes from immunoSEQ multiplex PCR, and its TCRdb copy is limited to in-frame clones, with some not included. Its table records about 76,000 clones. The data belong to a study of cytomegalovirus exposure and HLA in healthy donors. General study findings and limits: By a later analysis, the bulk of CMV-associated TCR beta chains appeared HLA-restricted.

This chain connects TRBV6-6 to TRBJ2-7, with a tentative D call TRBD2 (5 bases). Sequencing was carried out using PBMCs. This clonotype was obtained from a woman aged 35 to 49 in good health and CMV-seropositive. The CDR3 here is CASSYNGENYEQYF. The CDR3 nucleotides are TGTGCCAGCAGTTACAACGGGGAGAACTACGAGCAGTACTTC.